This section outlines one T cell receptor beta chain sequence together with its context. As yet, its antigen is unknown. The data were obtained in a study of shared clonotypes between healthy human individuals. Overall study findings and caveats: A few donors had 4% to 6.5% of their naive CD4 clonotypes in common.

CDR3 length: 14 residues. The germline gives CDR1 MDHEN, CDR2 SYDVKM. With V trimmed by 9 bases and J by 7 bases, 12 bases remained unmatched. Profiling relied on immunoSEQ multiplex PCR, and the TCRdb table lists in-frame clones only, not all of them. The table lists roughly 2.1 million clones, 93% of them singletons. Positive CCR7 selection of CD45RO-negative cells yielded the naive CD8 cells, and terminally differentiated effector memory CD45RA+ cells were excluded. The J gene is TRBJ1-5, the V gene TRBV28, with TRBD1 matching 7 bases. This clonotype was sampled from a young man in good health. Some clones in this sample may be carry-over from other donors' samples. Sequencing input: naive CD8+ T cells from PBMCs. CDR3 in DNA: TGTGCCAGGACCGGGCAGGGGGTGAACCAGCCCCAGCATTTT. Translated: CARTGQGVNQPQHF.